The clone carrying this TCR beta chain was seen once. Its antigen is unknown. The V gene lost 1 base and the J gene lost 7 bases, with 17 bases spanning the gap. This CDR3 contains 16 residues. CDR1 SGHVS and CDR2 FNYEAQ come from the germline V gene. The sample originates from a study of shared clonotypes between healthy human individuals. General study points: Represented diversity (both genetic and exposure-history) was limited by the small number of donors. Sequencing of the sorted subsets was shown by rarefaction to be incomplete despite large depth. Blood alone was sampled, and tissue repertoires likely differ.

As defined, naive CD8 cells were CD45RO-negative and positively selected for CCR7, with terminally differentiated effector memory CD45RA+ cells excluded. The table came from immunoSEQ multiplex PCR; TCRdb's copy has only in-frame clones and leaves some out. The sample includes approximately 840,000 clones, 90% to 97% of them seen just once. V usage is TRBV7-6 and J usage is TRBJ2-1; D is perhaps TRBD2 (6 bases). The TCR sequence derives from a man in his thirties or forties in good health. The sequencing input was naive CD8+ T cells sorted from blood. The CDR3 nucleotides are TGTGCCAGCAGCTTAGGGGACTTAGGGCCTTCGAATGAGCAGTTCTTC. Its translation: CASSLGDLGPSNEQFF. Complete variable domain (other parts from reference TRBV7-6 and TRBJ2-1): GAGVSQSPRYKVTKRGQDVALRCDPISGHVSLYWYRQALGQGPEFLTYFNYEAQQDKSGLPNDRFSAERPEGSISTLTIQRTEQRDSAMYRCASSLGDLGPSNEQFFGPGTRLTVL.